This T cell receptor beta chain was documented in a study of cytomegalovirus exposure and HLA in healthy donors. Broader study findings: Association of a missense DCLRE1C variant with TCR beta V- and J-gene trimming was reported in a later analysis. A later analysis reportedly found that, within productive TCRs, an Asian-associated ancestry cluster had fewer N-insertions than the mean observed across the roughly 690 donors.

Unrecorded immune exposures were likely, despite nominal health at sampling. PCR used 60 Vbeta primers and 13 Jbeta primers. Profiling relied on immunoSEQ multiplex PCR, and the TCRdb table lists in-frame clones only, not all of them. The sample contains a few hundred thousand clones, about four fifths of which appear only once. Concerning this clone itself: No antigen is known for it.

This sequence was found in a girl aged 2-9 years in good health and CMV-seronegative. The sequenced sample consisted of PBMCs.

The CDR3 DNA sequence: TGTGCCAGCAGCTCGCCCGAGGGTGAAGCTTTCTTT. Translating it yields CASSSPEGEAFF. The V call is TRBV7-6, the J call TRBJ1-1; D gene unclear. Germline-derived CDR1 and CDR2 are SGHVS and FNYEAQ. Trimming pared 4 bases from V and 7 bases from J, leaving 10 bases between. The CDR3 length is 12 residues.